This TCR beta chain came from a study of T-cell memory formation after mild COVID-19. Study summary: TCR clusters showed largely donor specificity. Study outcomes and limitations: Contracting CD4+ clones were located mainly in CM and EM, and CD8+ clones in EMRA. Clones from the second wave (peaking day 37) had unconfirmed SARS-CoV-2 specificity.

Germline CDR1 is KGHSH and CDR2 is LQKENI. The CDR3 runs to 11 residues. Between the trimmed V and J ends, which lost 2 bases and 5 bases, there was a span of 3 bases. Sample barcodes and UMIs were carried by the TCR alpha and TCR beta cDNA libraries that 5'RACE generated with constant-segment primers. TCRdb re-called the 5' RACE reads with MiXCR, one entry per CDR3 protein. This table holds under 90,000 distinct CDR3 sequences, 14% found once. This clonotype showed up just a few times. Its target is unknown. This TCR was recovered from an adult woman who had mild COVID-19 (a few samples of this study predate the infection). Cell type and time point are not known. The material sequenced was PBMCs or a T cell subset sorted from them (not recorded which). The chain is built from TRBV18 and TRBJ2-5; no reliable D call. The CDR3 coding sequence is TGTGCCAGCTCACCAGAGGAGACCCAGTACTTC. Translated, it gives CASSPEETQYF.